The 27 T cell receptor beta chains listed next were all sequenced from one sample in a study of blood T cell repertoires in COVID-19 (dated by TCRdb to 2019 to 2021). The method behind the library was the immunoSEQ multiplex PCR assay. Entries here come from immuneACCESS through TCRdb and include only in-frame sequences with V and J called. Some clones fail to appear in such tables; in the studies checked, an unresolved V gene covers under half of the shortfall, and the cause of the remainder is unknown. The sample has over 350,000 clones on record, 70% to 90% of them singletons. The leading ten clones occupy 1.5% to 2% of the sample. Sequencing used PBMCs or T cells enriched from blood (not recorded which). Source of these receptors: a woman between 18 and 29 years old with acute COVID-19.

The chain has TRBV9 and TRBJ1-2; 9 bases fit TRBD1. The CDR3 totals 19 residues. With V trimmed by 4 bases and J by 4 bases, 20 bases remained unmatched. Looked up from germline, CDR1 is SGDLS and CDR2 is YYNGEE. The CDR3 coding sequence is TGTGCCAGCAGCCCCATTCTCGGGACAGGGACCCTAGGAAGCTATGGCTACACCTTC. It encodes CASSPILGTGTLGSYGYTF.

J is TRBJ1-1 and V is TRBV6-2 or TRBV6-3; tentatively, D is TRBD1 (6 bases). CDR1 and CDR2 from the germline V gene are MNHEY and SVGEGT. The CDR3 runs to 19 residues. Trimming stripped 6 bases from V and 1 base from J, with 27 bases between. Here the CDR3 reads CASSWGHGQSRPTNTEAFF. The CDR3 nucleotides are TGTGCCAGCAGCTGGGGACACGGACAGAGCCGACCGACGAACACTGAAGCTTTCTTT.

This rearrangement joins TRBV10-3 to TRBJ1-6; no definite D call. The CDR3 is 15 amino acids. Germline-derived CDR1 and CDR2 are ENHRY and SYGVKD. Trimming left V 6 bases short and J 8 bases short, with 17 bases between. For the CDR3, the DNA is TGTGCCATCAGCCCCTCGAGCACGGGGTATTCACCCCTCCACTTT. It encodes CAISPSSTGYSPLHF.

The chain links TRBV7-8 to TRBJ1-2; the D gene is possibly TRBD1 (5 bases). CDR3 length: 16 residues. Germline V gene data show CDR1 as SGHVS and CDR2 as FQNEAQ. Trimming left V 6 bases short and J 8 bases short, with 25 bases between. CDR3: CASSLSWSGTSSGYTF. As DNA, the CDR3 is TGTGCCAGCAGTCTTAGTTGGAGCGGGACCTCGTCGGGCTACACCTTC.

The chain uses TRBV3-1 (or the pseudogene TRBV3-2) and TRBJ1-1, with D hard to call. Looked up from germline, CDR1 is LGHDT and CDR2 is YNNKEL (reference sequence). The V and J ends lost 2 bases and 6 bases respectively, with 4 bases between them. This CDR3 region has 11 residues. The CDR3 nucleotides are TGTGCCAGCAGCCAAAGCGCTGAAGCTTTCTTT. Translated: CASSQSAEAFF.

The chain couples TRBV19 to TRBJ2-5; tentatively, D is TRBD2 (6 bases). The CDR3 consists of 15 residues. The germline CDR1 and CDR2 sequences are LNHDA and SQIVND (reference sequence). Trimming pared 3 bases from V and 4 bases from J, leaving 15 bases between. The CDR3 region is CASSMAGRGPETQYF. The CDR3 region has the DNA TGTGCCAGTAGTATGGCAGGGCGGGGTCCAGAGACCCAGTACTTC.

This clone was counted once. The genes are TRBV19 and TRBJ1-5; D might be TRBD1 (5 bases). Looked up from germline, CDR1 is LNHDA and CDR2 is SQIVND (reference sequence). CDR3 length: 13 residues. Trimming removed 3 bases from V and 5 bases from J, with 8 bases in between. The CDR3 is CASSMWGDQPQHF. The CDR3 region has the DNA TGTGCCAGTAGTATGTGGGGGGATCAGCCCCAGCATTTT.

This sequence joins TRBV19 and TRBJ2-7; possibly TRBD1 for D (5 bases). The CDR3 is 13 amino acids. Germline V gene sequence: CDR1 LNHDA, CDR2 SQIVND (reference sequence). V lost 5 bases, J lost 3 bases, and 11 bases lay in between. CDR3 nucleotide sequence: TGTGCCAGTAGTCAGCGACAGAACTACGAGCAGTACTTC. It encodes CASSQRQNYEQYF.

V gene TRBV11-3 combines with J gene TRBJ2-3; 8 bases match TRBD2. The CDR3 totals 16 residues. V gave up 2 bases and J gave up 6 bases; unmatched junction bases: 10. CDR1 SGHNT and CDR2 YENEEA come from the germline V gene. The CDR3 protein is CASSLLAGGLADTQYF. The CDR3 DNA reads TGTGCCAGCAGCTTACTGGCGGGGGGCCTCGCCGATACGCAGTATTTT.

The chain uses TRBV5-1 and TRBJ2-2; 8 bases line up with TRBD1. The CDR3 runs to 15 residues. Germline CDR1 SGHRS, CDR2 YFSETQ. V lost 2 bases, J lost 1 base, and 1 base stayed unmatched. The CDR3 here is CASSLQGVNTGELFF. The CDR3 DNA sequence: TGCGCCAGCAGCTTACAGGGGGTGAACACCGGGGAGCTGTTTTTT.

The J gene is TRBJ2-7, the V gene TRBV9; 7 nucleotides match TRBD1. The CDR3 spans 16 residues. Looked up from germline, CDR1 is SGDLS and CDR2 is YYNGEE. Germline trimming cut 4 bases from V and 5 bases from J; bases unmatched to any gene: 15. The CDR3 DNA follows: TGTGCCAGCAGCCCCCGAGGGCCGACAGGGTCCCACGAGCAGTACTTC. Its protein is CASSPRGPTGSHEQYF.

J is TRBJ2-1 and V is TRBV19, with TRBD2 identical over 15 bases. The J segment lost 6 bases and the V segment lost 6 bases, leaving 3 bases of the junction unmatched. CDR1 and CDR2 (germline): LNHDA, SQIVND (reference sequence). This CDR3 has 15 residues. The DNA of the CDR3 is TGTGCCAGTAGCCAGGGACTAGCGGGGGGCAATGAGCAGTTCTTC. Amino acid sequence: CASSQGLAGGNEQFF.

CDR3 coding DNA: TGCGCCAGCAGCCCTGGGCAGGGTTTTACTGAAGCTTTCTTT. This gives the protein CASSPGQGFTEAFF. The chain joins TRBV5-1 to TRBJ1-1; D may be TRBD1 (5 bases). V was pared by 4 bases and J by 5 bases, with 15 bases between. Germline lookup yields CDR1 SGHRS and CDR2 YFSETQ. The CDR3 totals 14 residues.

The J gene is TRBJ2-1, the V gene TRBV27; 9 bases match TRBD2. V lost 1 base to trimming and J lost 0 bases; unmatched junction nucleotides: 7. The CDR3 has 18 residues. Germline CDR1 MNHEY, CDR2 SMNVEV (reference sequence). Written as DNA, the CDR3 is TGTGCCAGCAGTTTATTAGGTAGCGGGAGATTCTCCTACAATGAGCAGTTCTTC. The encoded protein is CASSLLGSGRFSYNEQFF.

The chain combines TRBV11-3 with TRBJ2-1, with TRBD1 matching over 9 bases. Germline V gene data show CDR1 as SGHNT and CDR2 as YENEEA. The CDR3 has 15 residues. Trimming cost V 4 bases and J 3 bases; bases outside gene matches: 4. CDR3: CASSSGTGIYNEQFF. The DNA of the CDR3 is TGTGCCAGCAGCTCCGGGACAGGGATCTACAATGAGCAGTTCTTC.

The rearrangement links TRBV30 to TRBJ1-2; D is undetermined. Germline CDR1 is GTSNPN and CDR2 is SVGIG (reference sequence). This CDR3 spans 11 amino acids. V was shortened by 2 bases and J by 7 bases, with 8 bases between the two germline ends. The CDR3 spells CAWSRGGGYTF. CDR3 in DNA: TGTGCCTGGAGTAGAGGTGGTGGCTACACCTTC. Variable domain in full (rest from reference TRBV30 and TRBJ1-2): SQTIHQWPATLVQPVGSPLSLECTVEGTSNPNLYWYRQAAGRGLQLLFYSVGIGQISSEVPQNLSASRPQDRQFILSSKKLLLSDSGFYLCAWSRGGGYTFGSGTRLTVV.

CDR3 amino acids: CASSRDRDSNEQFF. CDR3 nucleotide sequence: TGTGCCAGCAGCCGGGACAGGGATAGTAATGAGCAGTTCTTC. J is TRBJ2-1 and V is TRBV4-2; TRBD1 aligns across 9 bases. V was pared by 4 bases and J by 7 bases, with 5 bases of the junction left unmatched. This CDR3 spans 14 amino acids. Germline values: CDR1 LGHNA, CDR2 YNFKEQ.

The chain is built from TRBV4-2 and TRBJ2-3; D may be TRBD2 (6 bases). Germline CDR1 is LGHNA and CDR2 is YNFKEQ. The length of the CDR3 is 15 residues. V was cut by 0 bases and J by 2 bases, with 9 bases left in between. In DNA, the CDR3 is TGTGCCAGCAGCCAAGATCCGGGAGTCACAGATACGCAGTATTTT. As protein: CASSQDPGVTDTQYF.

This sequence joins TRBV10-2 and TRBJ1-4; the match to TRBD1 covers 9 bases. With 4 bases clipped from V and 7 bases from J, the junction kept 7 bases outside the gene matches. Germline CDR1 WSHSY, CDR2 SAAADI. This CDR3 contains 15 residues. The CDR3 DNA sequence: TGCGCCAGCAGTGGGCGAGGGACAGGGAGTGAAAAACTGTTTTTT. Translating it yields CASSGRGTGSEKLFF.

V usage is TRBV12-3 or TRBV12-4 and J usage is TRBJ1-4; TRBD1 is a possible D gene (5 bases). Trimming removed 6 bases at V and 7 bases at J, with 9 bases between. The CDR3 consists of 12 residues. CDR3 bases: TGTGCCAGCAGAATACAGGTTGAAAAACTGTTTTTT. Its protein is CASRIQVEKLFF.

V gene TRBV4-2 combines with J gene TRBJ2-7; 9 bases align to TRBD2. CDR1 is LGHNA and CDR2 is YNFKEQ in the germline V gene. J gave up 1 base and V 0 bases, and 10 bases lay outside the gene matches. The CDR3 sequence is 18 residues long. The CDR3, as DNA: TGTGCCAGCAGCCAAGATGTTGAGAGACTAGCGGTTTCCTACGAGCAGTACTTC. Translated: CASSQDVERLAVSYEQYF.

V gene TRBV7-2 combines with J gene TRBJ2-3, with 8 positions matching TRBD2. The CDR3 covers 16 residues. With V trimmed by 3 bases and J by 0 bases, 5 bases remained unmatched. Germline values: CDR1 SGHTA, CDR2 FQGNSA. The CDR3 loop reads CASSLAGGSSTDTQYF. The CDR3, as DNA: TGTGCCAGCAGCTTGGCGGGGGGCTCTAGCACAGATACGCAGTATTTT.

The rearrangement joins TRBV7-2 to TRBJ1-1, with D perhaps TRBD1 (5 bases). This CDR3 is 15 amino acids long. CDR1 is SGHTA and CDR2 is FQGNSA in the germline V gene. The V gene lost 4 bases and the J gene lost 4 bases, with 16 bases spanning the gap. The CDR3 DNA is TGTGCCAGCAGCTCGGGACTGCCTGGGGGCACTGAAGCTTTCTTT. Translated, it gives CASSSGLPGGTEAFF. Full variable domain (missing parts from reference TRBV7-2 and TRBJ1-1): GAGVSQSPSNKVTEKGKDVELRCDPISGHTALYWYRQSLGQGLEFLIYFQGNSAPDKSGLPSDRFSAERTGGSVSTLTIQRTQQEDSAVYLCASSSGLPGGTEAFFGQGTRLTVV.

Here the CDR3 reads CASRSTGTSGRDSYNEQFF. The DNA of the CDR3 is TGTGCCAGCAGATCTACCGGGACTAGCGGGAGAGACTCCTACAATGAGCAGTTCTTC. V and J are TRBV28 and TRBJ2-1; 14 positions agree with TRBD2. Germline V gene data show CDR1 as MDHEN and CDR2 as SYDVKM. Germline trimming cut 6 bases from V and 0 bases from J; bases unmatched to any gene: 10. CDR3 length equals 19 residues.

This chain links TRBV13 with TRBJ1-6; 7 bases are a match to TRBD1. The CDR3 has 15 amino acids. Germline CDR1 is PRHDT and CDR2 is FYEKMQ (reference sequence). V trimming: 0 bases; J trimming: 10 bases; junction bases outside the gene matches: 6. The CDR3 region is CASSLGQGVGSPLHF. The CDR3 bases are TGTGCCAGCAGCTTAGGGCAGGGGGTAGGGTCACCCCTCCACTTT.

Only one count was recorded for this clone. This chain connects TRBV9 to TRBJ1-5; maybe TRBD1 (5 bases). V was trimmed by 5 bases and J by 4 bases, leaving 10 bases between them. CDR1 is SGDLS, CDR2 YYNGEE, per germline. The CDR3 contains 13 residues. The CDR3: CASSTGKNQPQHF. CDR3 nucleotides: TGTGCCAGCAGTACAGGAAAAAATCAGCCCCAGCATTTT.

In DNA, the CDR3 is TGTGCCAGCAGTTTACAGGTTGCCACAGATACGCAGTATTTT. Protein product: CASSLQVATDTQYF. The chain employs TRBV27 and TRBJ2-3; D gene unclear. The CDR3 runs to 14 residues. Germline CDR1 reads MNHEY; CDR2 reads SMNVEV (reference sequence). Trimming stripped 2 bases from V and 2 bases from J, with 8 bases between.